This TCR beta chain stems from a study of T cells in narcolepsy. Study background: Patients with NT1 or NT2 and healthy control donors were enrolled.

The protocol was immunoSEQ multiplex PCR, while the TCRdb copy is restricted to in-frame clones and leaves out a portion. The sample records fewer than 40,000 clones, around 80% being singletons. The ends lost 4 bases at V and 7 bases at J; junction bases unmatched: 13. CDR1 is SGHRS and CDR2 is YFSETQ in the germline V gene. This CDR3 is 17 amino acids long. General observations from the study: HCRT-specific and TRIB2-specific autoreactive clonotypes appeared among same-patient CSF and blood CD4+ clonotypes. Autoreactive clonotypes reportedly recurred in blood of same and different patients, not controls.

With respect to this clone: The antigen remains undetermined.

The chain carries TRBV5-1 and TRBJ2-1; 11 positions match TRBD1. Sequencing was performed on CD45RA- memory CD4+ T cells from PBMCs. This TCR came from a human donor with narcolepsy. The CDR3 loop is CASSRERAGQGVNEQFF. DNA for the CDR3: TGCGCCAGCAGCCGAGAGAGAGCGGGACAGGGGGTTAATGAGCAGTTCTTC.